This T cell receptor beta chain was captured in a study of cytomegalovirus exposure and HLA in healthy donors. Turning to the study itself: Across more than 350 genotyped donors, around 82% landed in the Caucasian-associated ancestry cluster.

The CDR3 totals 18 residues. The V end was cut by 2 bases, the J end by 1 base, with 21 bases between. CDR1 SEHNR and CDR2 FQNEAQ come from the germline V gene (reference sequence). Notes on this clone: The target antigen is unknown.

The PCR was carried out with 60 Vbeta primers and 13 Jbeta primers. TCRdb's copy holds only in-frame clones and misses some; the assay was immunoSEQ multiplex PCR. Among 150,000 to 200,000 clones listed, roughly 80% were seen once. Study outcomes and limitations: Available immune exposure information covered CMV serostatus only. In a later analysis, TCR beta V- and J-gene trimming was associated with a missense DCLRE1C variant. Diagnosis of cytomegalovirus status made by the classifier reportedly showed high specificity and sensitivity.

What was sequenced was PBMCs. The J gene is TRBJ2-7, the V gene TRBV7-9; D is possibly TRBD1 (6 bases). The receptor's source is a man younger than 35 in good health and CMV-seronegative. CDR3 sequence (DNA): TGTGCCAGCAGCTTAATCTCCGGACAGTCCTCTGGGTCCTACGAGCAGTACTTC. This codes for CASSLISGQSSGSYEQYF.